This record covers a single T cell receptor (beta chain). These data belong to a study of control samples from healthy donors and cancer patients. Trimming left V 6 bases short and J 1 base short, with 10 bases between. The CDR3 is made up of 13 amino acids. Germline CDR1 is SGHVS and CDR2 is FQNEAQ. Here immunoSEQ multiplex PCR was the method, and the copy in TCRdb shows in-frame clones only, minus some. The table has over 30,000 clones, 86% seen once. The specimen sequenced was PBMCs. The chain joins TRBV7-8 to TRBJ2-7, with D uncertain. The source is a woman aged 40 to 50 with lung cancer. The CDR3 protein is CASSSTYSYEQYF. The CDR3 DNA follows: TGTGCCAGCAGTTCGACTTATTCCTACGAGCAGTACTTC.